These 30 T cell receptor beta chains were sequenced from one sample in a study of blood T cell repertoires in COVID-19. Profiling relied on immunoSEQ multiplex PCR, and the TCRdb table lists in-frame clones only, not all of them. The repertoire holds 300,000 to 400,000 clones, with 91% as singletons. The material sequenced was peripheral blood. The receptors come from a woman aged 18-29 years who had recovered from COVID-19.

The V and J genes are TRBV18 and TRBJ2-1; 7 bases fit TRBD2. Germline-derived CDR1 and CDR2 are KGHSH and LQKENI. The CDR3 extends over 14 amino acids. V shed 4 bases and J 8 bases; nucleotides not matched to a gene: 8. The CDR3 region has the DNA TGTGCCAGCTCACTCTCTCTGGGGAGGGATGAGCAGTTCTTC. Translated, it gives CASSLSLGRDEQFF. Full variable domain (outside the CDR3, taken from reference TRBV18 and TRBJ2-1): NAGVMQNPRHLVRRRGQEARLRCSPMKGHSHVYWYRQLPEEGLKFMVYLQKENIIDESGMPKERFSAEFPKEGPSILRIQQVVRGDSAAYFCASSLSLGRDEQFFGPGTRLTVL.

The rearrangement links TRBV6-2 or TRBV6-3 to TRBJ2-3, with 7 bases aligning to TRBD2. Germline CDR1 is MNHEY and CDR2 is SVGEGT. The V gene end was trimmed by 0 bases and the J gene end by 9 bases; junction bases not matched to a gene: 6. The CDR3 has 14 residues. In DNA form, the CDR3 reads TGTGCCAGCAGTTACTCGAACGAGGGAGGGACGCAGTATTTT. Protein: CASSYSNEGGTQYF.

The chain uses TRBV5-1 and TRBJ2-3, with D hard to call. The CDR3 is made up of 14 amino acids. The V and J ends lost 3 bases and 6 bases respectively, with 14 bases between them. Per the germline V gene, CDR1 is SGHRS and CDR2 is YFSETQ. The CDR3, as DNA: TGCGCCAGCAGCTCCCCGAGTAGATTGGATACGCAGTATTTT. Protein: CASSSPSRLDTQYF.

This clone was detected only a few times. The rearrangement links TRBV7-9 to TRBJ1-1; the D is unclear. V lost 5 bases, J lost 1 base, and 14 bases lay in between. CDR3 size: 15 residues. The germline gives CDR1 SEHNR, CDR2 FQNEAQ (reference sequence). The CDR3 DNA follows: TGTGCCAGCAGCCCATCATACGGTGCGAACACTGAAGCTTTCTTT. Translation: CASSPSYGANTEAFF.

The chain employs TRBV11-2 and TRBJ1-1; possibly TRBD1 for D (6 bases). Germline lookup yields CDR1 SGHAT and CDR2 FQNNGV. This CDR3 is 13 amino acids long. V was shortened by 1 base and J by 4 bases, with 7 bases between the two germline ends. The CDR3 nucleotides are TGTGCCAGCAGCTTAGGGGGGCTCACTGAAGCTTTCTTT. Translating gives CASSLGGLTEAFF.

The chain joins TRBV19 to TRBJ2-1; no firm D call. In germline, CDR1 is LNHDA, CDR2 SQIVND (reference sequence). The CDR3 contains 16 residues. V lost 0 bases and J 2 bases, leaving 11 bases between the germline ends. The CDR3 DNA is TGTGCCAGTAGTATAGATTCGGCAGGTCCCTACAATGAGCAGTTCTTC. Amino acids: CASSIDSAGPYNEQFF. The full variable domain, completed using reference TRBV19 and TRBJ2-1, is DGGITQSPKYLFRKEGQNVTLSCEQNLNHDAMYWYRQDPGQGLRLIYYSQIVNDFQKGDIAEGYSVSREKKESFPLTVTSAQKNPTAFYLCASSIDSAGPYNEQFFGPGTRLTVL.

The chain employs TRBV24-1 and TRBJ1-2, with 12 bases lining up with TRBD1. This CDR3 contains 14 residues. CDR1 is KGHDR, CDR2 SFDVKD, per germline. Trimming removed 3 bases from V and 8 bases from J; junction bases left unmatched: 3. The CDR3 loop is CATSDTGTGGGYTF. The CDR3 DNA sequence: TGTGCCACCAGTGATACCGGGACAGGGGGCGGCTACACCTTC.

This sequence joins TRBV19 and TRBJ1-4; no reliable D call. The V gene lost 10 bases and the J gene lost 8 bases, with 20 bases spanning the gap. This CDR3 is 14 amino acids long. Germline values: CDR1 LNHDA, CDR2 SQIVND (reference sequence). The CDR3 region has the DNA TGTGCCACTAGATTTGAGCCACAGACGGAAAAACTGTTTTTT. Its protein product is CATRFEPQTEKLFF.

The rearrangement joins TRBV2 to TRBJ2-1; possibly TRBD2 for D (5 bases). The V gene's germline CDR1 is SNHLY and CDR2 FYNNEI. With 5 bases removed from V and 7 bases from J, the gap between germline ends came to 9 bases. The CDR3 has 12 amino acids. For the CDR3, the DNA is TGTGCCAGCAGTTTAGGAGGAAATGAGCAGTTCTTC. Its translation is CASSLGGNEQFF.

This CDR3 is CASSLVRVYNEQFF. In DNA form, the CDR3 reads TGTGCCAGCAGCTTGGTCCGAGTCTACAATGAGCAGTTCTTC. The chain joins TRBV7-4 to TRBJ2-1; D is unclear. The CDR3 loop spans 14 amino acids. V gave up 3 bases and J gave up 3 bases, with 9 bases separating them. The V gene's germline CDR1 is SGHVT and CDR2 SQSDAQ.

This clone turned up a few times. At the DNA level, this CDR3 is encoded by other sequences in the same sample as well. The genes are TRBV9 and TRBJ1-1; D uncertain. The CDR3 contains 15 residues. The V end lost 0 bases, the J end lost 1 base, and 10 bases lay between the germline ends. Germline CDR1 and CDR2: SGDLS and YYNGEE. The CDR3 is CASSVGTGANTEAFF. CDR3 nucleotide sequence: TGTGCCAGCAGCGTAGGGACGGGAGCGAACACTGAAGCTTTCTTT.

This chain uses TRBV4-1 with TRBJ2-1; no clear D gene. Trimming left V 0 bases short and J 3 bases short, with 15 bases between. Per germline, CDR1 MGHRA and CDR2 YSYEKL. This CDR3 has 17 residues. DNA of the CDR3: TGCGCCAGCAGCCAAGATGTGCGGCCCAACAACTACAATGAGCAGTTCTTC. This gives the protein CASSQDVRPNNYNEQFF.

This chain joins TRBV11-2 and TRBJ2-7; D remains unclear. Germline assignment: CDR1 SGHAT and CDR2 FQNNGV. CDR3 length: 15 amino acids. V dropped 1 base and J dropped 6 bases, with 16 bases sitting between them. DNA of the CDR3: TGTGCCAGCAGCTTAGGAGACCGTCGCGGTGGCGAGCAGTACGTC. Translated: CASSLGDRRGGEQYV.

A single count supports this clone. The gene calls are TRBV3-1 (or the pseudogene TRBV3-2) and TRBJ2-7, with 8 nucleotides matching TRBD2. With V trimmed by 6 bases and J by 4 bases, 17 bases remained unmatched. The CDR3 totals 17 residues. The germline V gene encodes CDR1 LGHDT and CDR2 YNNKEL (reference sequence). The CDR3 protein is CASRPPPSGRVVYEQYV. The CDR3 region has the DNA TGTGCCAGCAGGCCCCCCCCCAGCGGGAGAGTCGTATACGAGCAGTACGTC.

The chain combines TRBV11-3 with TRBJ2-1; 13 bases line up with TRBD2. Germline V gene lookup returns CDR1 SGHNT and CDR2 YENEEA. The V gene end was trimmed by 5 bases and the J gene end by 10 bases; junction bases not matched to a gene: 11. CDR3 length equals 16 residues. CDR3 in amino acids: CASSPIGLAGVGEQFF. The CDR3 region has the DNA TGTGCCAGCAGCCCCATAGGACTAGCGGGAGTAGGGGAGCAGTTCTTC.

J is TRBJ2-5 and V is TRBV6-5; TRBD2 aligns across 11 bases. The junction had 1 base not matched to a gene; V was cut back by 0 bases and J by 1 base. The CDR3 runs 16 residues. Germline V CDR1 and CDR2: MNHEY, SVGAGI. The CDR3 coding sequence is TGTGCCAGCAGTTACTCCGGGACTAGCGGCCAAGAGACCCAGTACTTC. Translated, it gives CASSYSGTSGQETQYF.

The chain combines TRBV5-8 with TRBJ1-5; no clear D gene. With 4 bases removed from V and 8 bases from J, the gap between germline ends came to 13 bases. CDR3 length: 13 amino acids. The germline gives CDR1 SGHTS, CDR2 YDEGEE. The CDR3 DNA follows: TGTGCCAGCAGCCTCAGGTCGACCGAGCCCCAGCATTTT. Translated: CASSLRSTEPQHF.

The chain links TRBV4-3 to TRBJ1-2; D unclear. CDR1 and CDR2 (germline): LGHNA, YSLEER. Trimming stripped 1 base from V and 6 bases from J, with 15 bases between. The CDR3 loop spans 15 amino acids. Written as DNA, the CDR3 is TGCGCCAGCAGCCAAGCGGTGATCCGGGGAAATGGCTACACCTTC. Protein sequence: CASSQAVIRGNGYTF.

V and J are TRBV27 and TRBJ1-5; a possible D gene is TRBD1 (5 bases). Germline-derived CDR1 and CDR2 are MNHEY and SMNVEV (reference sequence). This CDR3 is built from 14 residues. V shed 0 bases and J shed 4 bases, with 7 bases lying between them. CDR3 nucleotide sequence: TGTGCCAGCAGTTTATCGCAGGGAAATCAGCCCCAGCATTTT. It translates to CASSLSQGNQPQHF.

This clone was seen once. The V call is TRBV9, the J call TRBJ2-1; 8 bases match TRBD2. J was trimmed by 3 bases and V by 3 bases; bases with no gene match: 5. CDR1 and CDR2 (germline): SGDLS, YYNGEE. The CDR3 totals 15 residues. The CDR3 DNA sequence: TGTGCCAGCAGCGGGTCCGGGACTAGCTACAATGAGCAGTTCTTC. Translating it yields CASSGSGTSYNEQFF.

The chain carries TRBV6-2 or TRBV6-3 and TRBJ1-3; D is perhaps TRBD1 (6 bases). Germline CDR1 and CDR2: MNHEY and SVGEGT. CDR3 length: 15 residues. Trimming pared 6 bases from V and 6 bases from J, leaving 18 bases between. CDR3 in amino acids: CASSLLGQASNTIYF. Written as DNA, the CDR3 is TGTGCCAGCAGCCTTCTGGGACAAGCGTCAAACACCATATATTTT.

The V and J genes are TRBV29-1 and TRBJ2-5; 7 bases map to TRBD1. The junction had 11 bases not matched to a gene; V was cut back by 2 bases and J by 5 bases. CDR1 is SQVTM, CDR2 ANQGSEA, per germline. The CDR3 is 15 residues long. The CDR3 loop reads CSVENIRTGVETQYF. CDR3 bases: TGCAGCGTTGAAAATATAAGAACAGGGGTTGAGACCCAGTACTTC.

This clone was recorded at least ten times. The gene calls are TRBV19 and TRBJ1-5, with D hard to call. CDR1 LNHDA and CDR2 SQIVND come from the germline V gene (reference sequence). This CDR3 contains 14 residues. The V end lost 2 bases, the J end lost 6 bases, and 11 bases lay between the germline ends. CDR3 in amino acids: CASSITGAGQPQHF. DNA for the CDR3: TGTGCCAGTAGTATAACGGGCGCGGGTCAGCCCCAGCATTTT. The entire variable domain, with the rest obtained from reference TRBV19 and TRBJ1-5, is as follows: DGGITQSPKYLFRKEGQNVTLSCEQNLNHDAMYWYRQDPGQGLRLIYYSQIVNDFQKGDIAEGYSVSREKKESFPLTVTSAQKNPTAFYLCASSITGAGQPQHFGDGTRLSIL.

As concerns this clone: Other DNA sequences from this sample encode an identical CDR3 as well. The V and J genes are TRBV7-2 and TRBJ1-6, with 10 bases matching TRBD1. Germline CDR1 and CDR2: SGHTA and FQGNSA. The CDR3 length is 15 residues. The J segment lost 7 bases and the V segment lost 5 bases, leaving 5 bases of the junction unmatched. CDR3 in DNA: TGTGCCAGCAGCCCTCGGACAGGGGGAAATTCACCCCTCCACTTT. It specifies CASSPRTGGNSPLHF.

The rearrangement uses TRBV19 and TRBJ1-6; D is undetermined. The CDR3 runs to 13 residues. CDR1 LNHDA and CDR2 SQIVND come from the germline V gene (reference sequence). V dropped 3 bases and J dropped 8 bases, with 8 bases sitting between them. CDR3: CASSMRRDSPLHF. CDR3 nucleotide sequence: TGTGCCAGTAGTATGAGGCGGGATTCACCCCTCCACTTT. The full variable domain, completed using reference TRBV19 and TRBJ1-6, is DGGITQSPKYLFRKEGQNVTLSCEQNLNHDAMYWYRQDPGQGLRLIYYSQIVNDFQKGDIAEGYSVSREKKESFPLTVTSAQKNPTAFYLCASSMRRDSPLHFGNGTRLTVT.

CDR3 loop: CASSTPFGRGRGRLVNNEQFF. CDR3 bases: TGTGCCAGTAGTACCCCCTTTGGTAGGGGGCGCGGTAGACTAGTCAACAATGAGCAGTTCTTC. The J gene is TRBJ2-1, the V gene TRBV19; a possible D gene is TRBD1 (7 bases). The CDR3 consists of 21 residues. CDR1 and CDR2 from the germline V gene are LNHDA and SQIVND (reference sequence). Trimming cost V 4 bases and J 5 bases, with 33 bases left between them.

The gene calls are TRBV11-3 and TRBJ2-5; D might be TRBD1 (5 bases). CDR3 length: 13 amino acids. The V gene's germline CDR1 is SGHNT and CDR2 YENEEA. V was pared by 3 bases and J by 3 bases, with 8 bases between. The CDR3 DNA sequence: TGTGCCAGCAGCTTCTCGACAGAAGAGACCCAGTACTTC. Its translation is CASSFSTEETQYF.

V usage is TRBV7-9 and J usage is TRBJ2-1, with D perhaps matching TRBD1 (6 bases). V was pared by 1 base and J by 5 bases, with 15 bases between. This CDR3 has 16 amino acids. Germline V gene lookup returns CDR1 SEHNR and CDR2 FQNEAQ (reference sequence). CDR3 region: CASSLGAGQGNNEQFF. The CDR3 DNA sequence: TGTGCCAGCAGCTTAGGGGCCGGGCAGGGGAACAATGAGCAGTTCTTC.

The rearrangement links TRBV19 to TRBJ1-5; D might be TRBD1 (5 bases). The V end was cut by 7 bases, the J end by 0 bases, with 13 bases between. The V gene's germline CDR1 is LNHDA and CDR2 SQIVND (reference sequence). This CDR3 has 15 amino acids. The CDR3 DNA follows: TGTGCCAGTACCGATGACAGATATAGCAATCAGCCCCAGCATTTT. It specifies CASTDDRYSNQPQHF.

The CDR3 DNA reads TGTGCCAGCAGCCAGGGACTAGCGGGCGGTAATACGCAGTATTTT. Residues: CASSQGLAGGNTQYF. The V and J genes are TRBV9 and TRBJ2-3, with TRBD2 identical over 12 bases. CDR1 and CDR2 from the germline V gene are SGDLS and YYNGEE. With V trimmed by 4 bases and J by 7 bases, 7 bases remained unmatched. The CDR3 consists of 15 residues.